One sample yielded the 27 T cell receptor beta chains listed below, sequenced in a study of T cell changes during pregnancy in multiple sclerosis. Sequencing used immunoSEQ multiplex PCR; TCRdb keeps in-frame clones, though not all of them. The sample consists of more than 55,000 clones, 90% of them appearing once. Material: peripheral blood, obtained in the third trimester of pregnancy. The receptors were sampled from a female donor in good health, enrolled as a control in a pregnancy study.

The chain carries TRBV25-1 and TRBJ1-2; D remains unclear. Trimming cost V 0 bases and J 4 bases, with 12 bases left between them. Germline CDR1 reads MGHDK; CDR2 reads SYGVNS. CDR3 length equals 15 residues. CDR3 coding DNA: TGTGCCAGCAGTGAATACGGGCTCCGGGGCTATGGCTACACCTTC. Protein sequence: CASSEYGLRGYGYTF.

The rearrangement links TRBV7-8 to TRBJ2-7, with D tentatively TRBD2 (6 bases). This CDR3 spans 15 amino acids. Per the germline V gene, CDR1 is SGHVS and CDR2 is FQNEAQ. The V gene lost 5 bases and the J gene lost 5 bases, with 19 bases spanning the gap. The DNA of the CDR3 is TGTGCCAGCAGCCCCCGAGAGACGGGGGTCCACGAGCAGTACTTC. Translated, it gives CASSPRETGVHEQYF.

This clone came up a few times. The J gene is TRBJ1-1, the V gene TRBV11-3; D is unresolved. This CDR3 has 15 residues. Germline lookup yields CDR1 SGHNT and CDR2 YENEEA. V was cut by 1 base and J by 2 bases, with 11 bases left in between. The CDR3 sequence is CASSLGPGSNTEAFF. In DNA form, the CDR3 reads TGTGCCAGCAGCTTAGGGCCTGGGAGCAACACTGAAGCTTTCTTT.

J is TRBJ1-4 and V is TRBV18; D is possibly TRBD1 (5 bases). Per germline, CDR1 KGHSH and CDR2 LQKENI. V was pared by 5 bases and J by 6 bases, with 10 bases between. The CDR3 is 13 amino acids. For the CDR3, the DNA is TGTGCCAGCTCAATGGGGCTCTATGAAAAACTGTTTTTT. Translating gives CASSMGLYEKLFF.

The chain carries TRBV18 and TRBJ1-1, with D possibly TRBD1 on 5 matching bases. CDR1 is KGHSH, CDR2 LQKENI, per germline. This CDR3 contains 14 residues. Trimming stripped 2 bases from V and 2 bases from J, with 9 bases between. In DNA form, the CDR3 reads TGTGCCAGCTCACCAGGGACTTCCAACACTGAAGCTTTCTTT. This encodes CASSPGTSNTEAFF.

V and J are TRBV9 and TRBJ2-3, with D perhaps matching TRBD2 (7 bases). CDR3 length: 13 residues. V was shortened by 0 bases and J by 14 bases, with 16 bases between the two germline ends. CDR1 and CDR2 (germline): SGDLS, YYNGEE. The CDR3 region is CASSVGAGGLLYF. The CDR3 coding sequence is TGTGCCAGCAGCGTAGGGGCCGGGGGGCTGCTGTATTTT.

In nucleotides, the CDR3 is TGTGCCGTCAGGAACTACAATGAGCAGTTCTTC. Residues: CAVRNYNEQFF. The V call is TRBV11-2, the J call TRBJ2-1; no clear D. The ends were cut back, 11 bases at V and 3 bases at J, with 8 bases in the middle. The CDR3 totals 11 residues. Germline assignment: CDR1 SGHAT and CDR2 FQNNGV.

The CDR3 nucleotides read TGCAGCGTTGAAGGAGGCCGGGGGTTTGAGCAGTTCTTC. Protein sequence: CSVEGGRGFEQFF. V usage is TRBV29-1 and J usage is TRBJ2-1; a possible D gene is TRBD2 (6 bases). The V gene's germline CDR1 is SQVTM and CDR2 ANQGSEA. The CDR3 consists of 13 residues. The V end was cut by 1 base, the J end by 9 bases, with 13 bases between.

V usage is TRBV7-9 and J usage is TRBJ2-7; 14 bases are shared with TRBD2. Trimming cost V 4 bases and J 2 bases; bases outside gene matches: 7. Germline V gene data show CDR1 as SEHNR and CDR2 as FQNEAQ (reference sequence). CDR3 length: 17 residues. The CDR3 protein is CASSSPGLAGDTYEQYF. CDR3 in DNA: TGTGCCAGCAGCTCACCGGGACTAGCGGGGGATACCTACGAGCAGTACTTC.

This sequence joins TRBV9 and TRBJ1-2; TRBD1 agrees at 11 bases. CDR1 is SGDLS and CDR2 is YYNGEE in the germline V gene. The CDR3 covers 15 residues. The ends lost 4 bases at V and 4 bases at J; junction bases unmatched: 6. CDR3 nucleotides: TGTGCCAGCAGCCCCAGGACAGGGGGCGTCTATGGCTACACCTTC. Its translation is CASSPRTGGVYGYTF.

This chain connects TRBV11-2 to TRBJ1-1; the D gene is possibly TRBD1 (6 bases). The length of the CDR3 is 14 residues. Germline V gene sequence: CDR1 SGHAT, CDR2 FQNNGV. V was trimmed by 3 bases and J by 2 bases, leaving 10 bases between them. The CDR3 region is CASSFGQKNTEAFF. Here the CDR3 DNA reads TGTGCCAGCAGCTTCGGACAGAAAAACACTGAAGCTTTCTTT. Variable domain in full (rest from reference TRBV11-2 and TRBJ1-1): EAGVAQSPRYKIIEKRQSVAFWCNPISGHATLYWYQQILGQGPKLLIQFQNNGVVDDSQLPKDRFSAERLKGVDSTLKIQPAKLEDSAVYLCASSFGQKNTEAFFGQGTRLTVV.

V usage is TRBV6-5 and J usage is TRBJ1-4, with a weak D call TRBD1 (5 bases). Trimming shortened V by 6 bases and J by 2 bases, and 10 bases separated the two germline ends. The CDR3 sequence is 14 residues long. The germline CDR1 and CDR2 sequences are MNHEY and SVGAGI. In nucleotides, the CDR3 is TGTGCCAGCAGACTGACAGCCACTAATGAAAAACTGTTTTTT. Encoded protein: CASRLTATNEKLFF.

The V call is TRBV6-1, the J call TRBJ1-1, with D perhaps TRBD1 (5 bases). The CDR3 is 15 residues long. V lost 2 bases and J lost 1, with 11 bases in between. CDR1 and CDR2 (germline): MNHNS, SASEGT. The CDR3 is CASSERGGENTEAFF. For the CDR3, the DNA is TGTGCCAGCAGTGAAAGGGGCGGCGAGAACACTGAAGCTTTCTTT.

The chain uses TRBV7-8 and TRBJ2-1, with 10 bases fitting TRBD2. CDR1 SGHVS and CDR2 FQNEAQ come from the germline V gene. Unmatched junction bases numbered 6, after V lost 2 bases and J lost 8 bases. This CDR3 contains 15 residues. The CDR3 here is CASSLLAGEAHEQFF. The CDR3 DNA is TGTGCCAGCAGCTTACTAGCGGGAGAGGCTCATGAGCAGTTCTTC.

The rearrangement joins TRBV4-3 to TRBJ2-5; D may be TRBD1 (6 bases). Germline CDR1 and CDR2: LGHNA and YSLEER. The CDR3 extends over 14 amino acids. V was clipped by 4 bases and J by 2 bases, with 11 bases between them. CDR3 DNA: TGCGCCAGCAGCCCGGGACATGAACAAGAGACCCAGTACTTC. Its translation is CASSPGHEQETQYF.

The chain joins TRBV29-1 to TRBJ2-7, with TRBD1 matching 10 bases. The CDR3 has 13 amino acids. Germline loops: CDR1 SQVTM, CDR2 ANQGSEA. With 4 bases clipped from V and 3 bases from J, the junction kept 3 bases outside the gene matches. In DNA form, the CDR3 reads TGCAGCGTTGGACAGGGGGCGGACTACGAGCAGTACTTC. Its protein product is CSVGQGADYEQYF.

The V gene is TRBV29-1, the J gene TRBJ1-4; D is undetermined. Per germline, CDR1 SQVTM and CDR2 ANQGSEA. The length of the CDR3 is 13 residues. The V and J ends lost 3 bases and 1 base respectively, with 6 bases between them. CDR3 region: CSVEGETNEKLFF. CDR3 coding DNA: TGCAGCGTTGAGGGAGAAACTAATGAAAAACTGTTTTTT.

The chain is built from TRBV5-8 and TRBJ2-7; 12 bases map to TRBD1. CDR1 is SGHTS, CDR2 YDEGEE, per germline. V was pared by 10 bases and J by 4 bases, with 3 bases of the junction left unmatched. CDR3 length: 12 amino acids. The CDR3 DNA follows: TGTGCCGTGGGACAGGGGGCGTACGAGCAGTACTTC. This codes for CAVGQGAYEQYF.

The chain recombines TRBV6-1 with TRBJ2-1, with 10 bases lining up with TRBD2. CDR1 and CDR2 from the germline V gene are MNHNS and SASEGT. The V gene end was trimmed by 6 bases and the J gene end by 6 bases; junction bases not matched to a gene: 5. This CDR3 has 14 residues. The CDR3 DNA reads TGTGCCAGCAGCCGGACTAGCGGACGCAATGAGCAGTTCTTC. It yields the protein CASSRTSGRNEQFF.

This chain links TRBV6-5 with TRBJ2-7; perhaps TRBD1 as D (6 bases). CDR1 is MNHEY and CDR2 is SVGAGI in the germline V gene. V lost 6 bases, J lost 3 bases, and 15 bases lay in between. This CDR3 contains 14 residues. The CDR3 is CASRNAGVFYEQYF. The DNA for the CDR3 is TGTGCCAGCAGAAACGCAGGGGTGTTCTACGAGCAGTACTTC.

CDR3 bases: TGCGCCAGCAGCCAAGAGGGGCGAGGACAGGGTGTAGACACCATATATTTT. This translates into CASSQEGRGQGVDTIYF. J is TRBJ1-3 and V is TRBV4-3; 8 nucleotides agree with TRBD1. CDR1 LGHNA and CDR2 YSLEER come from the germline V gene. This CDR3 contains 17 residues. V lost 0 bases, J lost 8 bases, and 12 bases stayed unmatched.

This rearrangement joins TRBV5-6 to TRBJ2-2; 8 nucleotides match TRBD1. Per germline, CDR1 SGHDT and CDR2 YYEEEE. The CDR3 extends over 16 amino acids. V trimming: 0 bases; J trimming: 0 bases; junction bases outside the gene matches: 1. The CDR3 bases are TGTGCCAGCAGCTTGGCGACAGGGGCGAACACCGGGGAGCTGTTTTTT. Its translation: CASSLATGANTGELFF.

This chain connects TRBV11-2 to TRBJ2-7, with D unresolved. The CDR3 runs to 13 residues. Germline lookup yields CDR1 SGHAT and CDR2 FQNNGV. Trimming left V 1 base short and J 1 base short, with 5 bases between. CDR3 region: CASSLAISYEQYF. For the CDR3, the DNA is TGTGCCAGCAGCTTAGCTATTTCCTACGAGCAGTACTTC.

The chain uses TRBV27 and TRBJ1-6, with 10 bases identical to TRBD1. CDR1 and CDR2 (germline): MNHEY, SMNVEV (reference sequence). The CDR3 extends over 16 amino acids. The trim removed 3 bases at V and 7 bases at J, leaving 6 bases unmatched. This CDR3 reads CASSFGTGVLNSPLHF. The CDR3 region has the DNA TGTGCCAGCAGTTTTGGGACAGGGGTCCTAAATTCACCCCTCCACTTT.

The V gene is TRBV7-2, the J gene TRBJ1-1; no definite D call. Deletions cut 5 bases from V and 0 bases from J, with 13 bases between. CDR3 length: 15 residues. CDR1 is SGHTA, CDR2 FQGNSA, per germline. This chain's CDR3 is CASSLQTTVNTEAFF. CDR3 DNA: TGTGCCAGCAGCCTCCAGACAACAGTGAACACTGAAGCTTTCTTT.

In its sample, this clone was seen once. This chain connects TRBV11-2 to TRBJ2-3, with TRBD2 matching 8 bases. Germline CDR1 and CDR2: SGHAT and FQNNGV. The V and J ends lost 3 bases and 1 base, in that order; junction bases with no gene match: 6. The CDR3 spans 16 residues. In DNA form, the CDR3 reads TGTGCCAGCAGCTTCGAACTAGCGGCCCGCACAGATACGCAGTATTTT. Its protein is CASSFELAARTDTQYF. Using reference TRBV11-2 and TRBJ2-3 for the parts outside the CDR3, the full variable domain is EAGVAQSPRYKIIEKRQSVAFWCNPISGHATLYWYQQILGQGPKLLIQFQNNGVVDDSQLPKDRFSAERLKGVDSTLKIQPAKLEDSAVYLCASSFELAARTDTQYFGPGTRLTVL.

CDR3 loop: CATSSQVPNQPQHF. The CDR3 DNA sequence: TGTGCCACCTCTTCTCAGGTCCCCAATCAGCCCCAGCATTTT. The J gene is TRBJ1-5, the V gene TRBV15; D ambiguous. Trimming removed 8 bases from V and 3 bases from J, with 14 bases in between. The germline CDR1 and CDR2 sequences are LNHNV and YYDKDF (reference sequence). The CDR3 is made up of 14 amino acids.